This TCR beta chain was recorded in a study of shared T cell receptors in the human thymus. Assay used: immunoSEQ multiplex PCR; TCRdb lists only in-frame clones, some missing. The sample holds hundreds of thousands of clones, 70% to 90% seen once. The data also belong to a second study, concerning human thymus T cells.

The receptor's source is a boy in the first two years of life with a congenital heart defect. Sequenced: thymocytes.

CDR3 residues: CASRDSAETQYF. The DNA for the CDR3 is TGTGCCAGCAGGGACAGCGCGGAGACCCAGTACTTC. The rearrangement links TRBV11-2 to TRBJ2-5; the D gene is possibly TRBD1 (6 bases). This CDR3 region has 12 residues. Per germline, CDR1 SGHAT and CDR2 FQNNGV. Trimming pared 6 bases from V and 5 bases from J, leaving 10 bases between.